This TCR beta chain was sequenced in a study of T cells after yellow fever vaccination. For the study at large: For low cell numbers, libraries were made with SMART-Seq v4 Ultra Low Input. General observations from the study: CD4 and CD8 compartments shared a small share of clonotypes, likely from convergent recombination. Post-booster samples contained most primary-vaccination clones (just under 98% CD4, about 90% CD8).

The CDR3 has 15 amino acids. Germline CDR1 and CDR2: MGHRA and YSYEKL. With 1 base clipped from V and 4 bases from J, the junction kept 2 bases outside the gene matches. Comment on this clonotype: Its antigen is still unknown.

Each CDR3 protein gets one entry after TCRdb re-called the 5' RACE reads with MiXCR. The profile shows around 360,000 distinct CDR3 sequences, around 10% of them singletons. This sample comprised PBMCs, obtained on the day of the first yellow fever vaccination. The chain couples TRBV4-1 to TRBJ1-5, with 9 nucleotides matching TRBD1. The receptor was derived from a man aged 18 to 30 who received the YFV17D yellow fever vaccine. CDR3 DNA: TGCGCCAGCAGCCAAGCGGGACAGGGAAATCAGCCCCAGCATTTT. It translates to CASSQAGQGNQPQHF.